The rows below give T cell receptor beta chains drawn from one sample of a study of memory CD4+ T cells and cytomegalovirus serostatus. Repertoires were generated with immunoSEQ multiplex PCR, while TCRdb's copy carries only in-frame clones and drops some. This sample has roughly 42,000 clones, with 78% found just once. Sequencing was performed on memory CD4+ T cells from blood. The receptors shown here come from an adult in good health and CMV-seronegative. Each CDR3 is given with its conserved first and last residue. The D gene is left open where the match is weak. A clone size is listed for some rows: how often the clone was seen (once, few, many), or a class if it is expanded.

abundance	v_gene	d_gene	j_gene	len	CDR3nt	CDR3aa
-	TRBV5-4	-	TRBJ2-5	15	TGTGCCAGCAGCCGGGACTCCTCGGTAGGAGAGACCCAGTACTTC	CASSRDSSVGETQYF
-	TRBV27	TRBD1	TRBJ1-1	14	TGTGCCAGCAGCTCGCGGAGGGGGCGCATTGAAGCTTTCTTT	CASSSRRGRIEAFF
few	TRBV19	TRBD1	TRBJ1-6	14	TGTGCCAGTAGTCGTAAGGGGGCAAATTCACCCCTCCACTTT	CASSRKGANSPLHF
once	TRBV5-4	TRBD2	TRBJ2-5	15	TGTGCCAGCAGCCCCCCGGGACTAGGGCAAGAGACCCAGTACTTC	CASSPPGLGQETQYF
-	TRBV7-2	TRBD2	TRBJ2-1	16	TGTGCCAGCAGCTTAGGTCCCGGACTAGCCGGCAATGAGCAGTTCTTC	CASSLGPGLAGNEQFF
-	TRBV6-6	-	TRBJ1-3	10	TGTGCCAGCAGCCAGAACACCATATATTTT	CASSQNTIYF
-	TRBV2	-	TRBJ1-4	15	TGTGCCAGCTCCCCACCGGGGGCAACTAATGAAAAACTGTTTTTT	CASSPPGATNEKLFF
few	TRBV6-7	-	TRBJ1-5	16	TGTGCCAGCAGTTACTCGTCCAGGGCAATCAATCAGCCCCAGCATTTT	CASSYSSRAINQPQHF
-	TRBV12-5	-	TRBJ2-1	14	TGTGCTAGTGGTGCGCGGGGCTCCTACAATGAGCAGTTCTTC	CASGARGSYNEQFF
-	TRBV2	TRBD2	TRBJ2-1	14	TGTGCCAGTCTAGCGGGGGTTTCCTACAATGAGCAGTTCTTC	CASLAGVSYNEQFF
-	TRBV5-4	TRBD1	TRBJ1-2	13	TGTGCCAGCAGCGAGGGACAGAACTATGGCTACACCTTC	CASSEGQNYGYTF
-	TRBV6-5	TRBD1	TRBJ2-7	15	TGTGCCAGCAGTTACGCTGGGACAGATACCTACGAGCAGTACTTC	CASSYAGTDTYEQYF
once	TRBV7-2	-	TRBJ1-2	12	TGTGCCAGCAGCGCCCGTTCTGGGGGCTACACCTTC	CASSARSGGYTF
-	TRBV18	TRBD1	TRBJ2-1	16	TGTGCCAGCTCACCACGGTCGGGACAGGGTGGAAGTGAGCAGTTCTTC	CASSPRSGQGGSEQFF
-	TRBV6-6	-	TRBJ1-5	13	TGTGCCAGCAGTTACTCTGAGATTCAGCCCCAGCATTTT	CASSYSEIQPQHF
few	TRBV11-2	-	TRBJ1-2	11	TGTGCCAGCAGCACAAGGAGTGGCTACACCTTC	CASSTRSGYTF
-	TRBV7-3	-	TRBJ1-1	14	TGTGCCAGCAGCTTAACTTTTTCGGCAGACGAAGCTTTCTTT	CASSLTFSADEAFF
-	TRBV5-1	-	TRBJ2-6	17	TGCGCCAGCAGCTTGACCACCACGGCCTCTGGGGCCAACGTCCTGACTTTC	CASSLTTTASGANVLTF
medium-sized	TRBV7-9	TRBD1	TRBJ1-1	15	TGTGCCAGCAGCCCTAGGGGACAGTTGAACACTGAAGCTTTCTTT	CASSPRGQLNTEAFF
-	TRBV28	-	TRBJ2-2	17	TGTGCCAGCAGTCCTTTTTCGACAGGATCGAACACCGGGGAGCTGTTTTTT	CASSPFSTGSNTGELFF
-	TRBV5-1	TRBD1	TRBJ2-3	14	TGCGCCAGCAGCCGACAGGGATTCACAGATACGCAGTATTTT	CASSRQGFTDTQYF
-	TRBV6-1	-	TRBJ2-7	13	TGTGCCAGCAGTAACACAGGACCCTACGAGCAGTACTTC	CASSNTGPYEQYF
-	TRBV5-1	TRBD1	TRBJ1-1	17	TGCGCCAGCAGCAAGACCGGGACAGGGGAAAGGAACACTGAAGCTTTCTTT	CASSKTGTGERNTEAFF
few	TRBV6-6	-	TRBJ1-3	15	TGTGCCAGCAGTTACTCGGGGGGAACTGGAAACACCATATATTTT	CASSYSGGTGNTIYF
-	TRBV10-3	-	TRBJ1-6	16	TGTGCCATCAGTGAACCTCTTGTAACGGGGGATTCACCCCTCCACTTT	CAISEPLVTGDSPLHF
-	TRBV6-1	-	TRBJ2-7	11	TGTGCGTCGGGACGGCCCTACGAGCAGTACTTC	CASGRPYEQYF
once	TRBV20-1	-	TRBJ1-2	10	TGCAGTGCTAGGAGCGCTGGCTACACCTTC	CSARSAGYTF
-	TRBV6-5	TRBD1	TRBJ1-2	14	TGTGCCAGCAGATCTCAGGGGGGTTACTATGGCTACACCTTC	CASRSQGGYYGYTF
-	TRBV5-1	-	TRBJ2-2	14	TGCGCCAGCAGCCTCCGACAGAACACCGGGGAGCTGTTTTTT	CASSLRQNTGELFF
-	TRBV29-1	TRBD1	TRBJ2-7	11	TGCAGCGGAAACAGGGGCAACGAGCAGTACTTC	CSGNRGNEQYF
-	TRBV29-1	TRBD1	TRBJ1-2	16	TGCAGCGTTGAAAGGACAGGGTGGGGGGTCAACTATGGCTACACCTTC	CSVERTGWGVNYGYTF
-	TRBV5-6	-	TRBJ1-2	14	TGTGCCAGCAGCTTCGGACAGAGGGCCTATGGCTACACCTTC	CASSFGQRAYGYTF
-	TRBV7-8	-	TRBJ2-7	14	TGTGCCAGCAGCTTAGCGGAGATCTCCTACGAGCAGTACTTC	CASSLAEISYEQYF
-	TRBV4-2	TRBD1	TRBJ1-2	15	TGTGCCAGCAGCCTACCTCAGGGGGGCAACTATGGCTACACCTTC	CASSLPQGGNYGYTF
-	TRBV18	-	TRBJ1-3	16	TGTGCCAGCTCTCCCTTAAGGATAAACTCTGGAAACACCATATATTTT	CASSPLRINSGNTIYF
-	TRBV6-5	-	TRBJ2-3	14	TGTGCCAGCCCGCCGTACAGGGGCACAGATACGCAGTATTTT	CASPPYRGTDTQYF
-	TRBV29-1	-	TRBJ2-7	12	TGCAGCGTTATTGGGCAGCCCTACGAGCAGTACTTC	CSVIGQPYEQYF
-	TRBV5-1	-	TRBJ1-3	14	TGCGCCAGCAGCCCGGGGGGGCTCGGAAACACCATATATTTT	CASSPGGLGNTIYF
few	TRBV2	-	TRBJ1-4	14	TGTGCCAGCAGTGGCAGGATATTAGGTGAAAAACTGTTTTTT	CASSGRILGEKLFF
-	TRBV5-5	-	TRBJ1-6	15	TGTGCCAGCAGCTCCCGGGACTCCTATAATTCACCCCTCCACTTT	CASSSRDSYNSPLHF
-	TRBV29-1	-	TRBJ1-1	11	TGCAGCGTTGGGGAGAACACTGAAGCTTTCTTT	CSVGENTEAFF
-	TRBV6-1	-	TRBJ1-4	15	TGTGCCAGCAGGCGACGACAGGAAACTAATGAAAAACTGTTTTTT	CASRRRQETNEKLFF
-	TRBV19	-	TRBJ2-7	16	TGTGCCAGTAGTCCAGACGGGGGGGGACAGATCTACGAGCAGTACTTC	CASSPDGGGQIYEQYF
once	TRBV19	-	TRBJ1-2	15	TGTGCCAGTAGTATCGGGCTGGGGCCTATCCGTGGCTACACCTTC	CASSIGLGPIRGYTF
once	TRBV5-4	-	TRBJ2-7	11	TGTGCCAGCAGCTGGGGCCACGAGCAGTACTTC	CASSWGHEQYF
-	TRBV10-3	TRBD2	TRBJ2-5	16	TGTGCCATCAGTGAACAAAAAGCGGGGGGGCCGGAGACCCAGTACTTC	CAISEQKAGGPETQYF
-	TRBV7-8	-	TRBJ2-1	15	TGTGCCAGCAGCGAGGATATTGGGGACTACAATGAGCAGTTCTTC	CASSEDIGDYNEQFF
-	TRBV7-2	-	TRBJ2-1	15	TGTGCCAGCAGCTCCCGAGGGGAATCCTACAATGAGCAGTTCTTC	CASSSRGESYNEQFF
-	TRBV7-8	TRBD1	TRBJ2-3	15	TGTGCCAGCAGCTTAGCGTTACAGGGGGCGTCTACGCAGTATTTT	CASSLALQGASTQYF
-	TRBV6-1	-	TRBJ1-5	17	TGTGCCAGCAGTGAAGGAGTCAACCCCCTATTCGGGCAGCCCCAGCATTTT	CASSEGVNPLFGQPQHF
-	TRBV19	TRBD1	TRBJ1-5	13	TGTGCCAGTATTGGCCGAGGGGGCGAGCCCCAGCATTTT	CASIGRGGEPQHF
once	TRBV10-3	TRBD1	TRBJ1-4	15	TGTGCCATCAGTGCAACGGGACAGCCGAATGAAAAACTGTTTTTT	CAISATGQPNEKLFF
-	TRBV30	-	TRBJ2-5	14	TGTGCCTGGAGTGATTGGCGGGGAGGCGAGACCCAGTACTTC	CAWSDWRGGETQYF
-	TRBV27	-	TRBJ2-2	12	TGTGCCAGCAGACAGGCAGCCGGGGAGCTGTTTTTT	CASRQAAGELFF
few	TRBV11-2	-	TRBJ1-1	14	TGTGCCAGCAGCTATTCGGATGGGGGCACTGAAGCTTTCTTT	CASSYSDGGTEAFF